The 29 T cell receptor beta chains presented below share a single source sample, sequenced in a study of metastatic and nonmetastatic thyroid tumors. TCRdb reprocessed the PCR reads using MiXCR. The table has roughly 14,000 clones, approximately 32% seen once. Thyroid surgery had not been preceded by any treatment in any patient. The specimen was tumor tissue. These receptor sequences come from a female donor with papillary thyroid cancer or a benign thyroid nodule (not recorded which). Some clones in this sample may be carry-over from other donors' samples.

The chain uses TRBV20-1 and TRBJ2-3, with D possibly called TRBD1 or TRBD2 (6 bases each). Germline loops: CDR1 DFQATT, CDR2 SNEGSKA (reference sequence). Trimming pared 3 bases from V and 6 bases from J, leaving 16 bases between. CDR3 length: 14 amino acids. DNA for the CDR3: TGCAGTGCTAGTGGGGGGCTAGCCCTCGATACGCAGTATTTT. Its translation is CSASGGLALDTQYF.

This clone showed up just a few times. A much larger clone differs from this one at a single base, so this may be a read error. The gene calls are TRBV5-4 and TRBJ1-1; D is unresolved. The V gene lost 4 bases and the J gene lost 1 base, with 8 bases spanning the gap. Per germline, CDR1 SGHNT and CDR2 YYREEE (reference sequence). This CDR3 has 13 residues. CDR3 amino acids: CASSPAKNTEAFF. In DNA, the CDR3 is TGTGCCAGCAGCCCAGCAAAGAACACTGAAGCTTTCTTT.

This clone was observed many times. Written as DNA, the CDR3 is TGCAGTGCTAGCAATCGTAAGACAAACTCTGGAAACACCATATATTTT. This sequence encodes CSASNRKTNSGNTIYF. This chain links TRBV20-1 with TRBJ1-3; no reliable D call. Germline assignment: CDR1 DFQATT and CDR2 SNEGSKA (reference sequence). V was pared by 3 bases and J by 0 bases, with 15 bases between. CDR3 length equals 16 residues.

There are a few counts of this clone. V is TRBV6-5 and J is TRBJ1-5, with D possibly matching TRBD1 (5 bases). The CDR3 loop spans 16 amino acids. V lost 7 bases and J 3 bases, leaving 19 bases between the germline ends. Per germline, CDR1 MNHEY and CDR2 SVGAGI. CDR3 in DNA: TGTGCCAGCATTTCGGCAGGGACCTTAATCAATCAGCCCCAGCATTTT. Translated: CASISAGTLINQPQHF.

This clone was found a few times. This may come from a read error, since a much larger clone is one base off. The chain uses TRBV3-1 and TRBJ1-3; tentative D call: TRBD1 (5 bases). The V end lost 4 bases, the J end lost 4 bases, and 14 bases lay between the germline ends. Germline CDR1 is LGHDT and CDR2 is YNNKEL (reference sequence). This CDR3 comprises 15 residues. The CDR3 loop reads CASSPAGGWGNTIYF. In DNA, the CDR3 is TGTGCCAGCAGCCCAGCTGGGGGTTGGGGAAACACCATATATTTT.

This clone was observed at least ten times. This sequence joins TRBV7-8 and TRBJ2-7; the match to TRBD2 covers 7 bases. Per the germline V gene, CDR1 is SGHVS and CDR2 is FQNEAQ. V gave up 7 bases and J gave up 4 bases; unmatched junction bases: 7. The CDR3 is made up of 13 amino acids. The CDR3 DNA follows: TGTGCCAGCATGTGGGAGGGTGGGTACGAGCAGTACTTC. Amino acids: CASMWEGGYEQYF.

This clone was detected a few times. The chain employs TRBV20-1 and TRBJ1-5; 7 positions agree with TRBD1. This CDR3 spans 14 amino acids. Germline V gene data show CDR1 as DFQATT and CDR2 as SNEGSKA (reference sequence). V shed 4 bases, J shed 3 bases, and the junction held 6 bases outside the gene matches. CDR3 loop: CSAKAGTDNQPQHF. In DNA form, the CDR3 reads TGCAGTGCTAAGGCCGGGACAGACAATCAGCCCCAGCATTTT.

The chain is built from TRBV12-3 or TRBV12-4 and TRBJ2-5; 13 nucleotides line up with TRBD2. This CDR3 is 17 amino acids long. Trimming at V came to 6 bases and at J to 3 bases, leaving 10 bases not matched to a gene. The CDR3 DNA reads TGTGCCAGCAGCCCAGGGACTAGCGGGGTAGAGGAAGAGACCCAGTACTTC. Translating gives CASSPGTSGVEEETQYF.

This clone has at least ten counts. Given a much more abundant clone one base away, this may be a read error. No conserved phenylalanine or tryptophan ends this CDR3, so it is likely a read error. This sequence joins TRBV20-1 and TRBJ2-5; 7 bases match TRBD1. Germline CDR1 reads DFQATT; CDR2 reads SNEGSKA (reference sequence). Trimming cost V 1 base and J 5 bases; bases outside gene matches: 19. The CDR3 has 18 amino acids. CDR3 bases: TGCAGTGCTAGAGGGCACCGGGACAGACGACGAATATGGGAGACCCAGTACTCC. Protein sequence: CSARGHRDRRRIWETQYS.

This clone was counted a few times. The chain joins TRBV11-2 to TRBJ2-7, with 7 bases that match TRBD2. The CDR3 spans 13 residues. After removal of 1 base from V and 3 bases from J, the junction contained 0 bases not matched to a gene. Germline V gene data show CDR1 as SGHAT and CDR2 as FQNNGV. The CDR3 region has the DNA TGTGCCAGCAGCTTAGGGACTAGCTACGAGCAGTACTTC. This sequence encodes CASSLGTSYEQYF.

In its sample, this clone was seen a few times. V and J are TRBV2 and TRBJ1-1, with a possible D match to TRBD1 (6 bases). V shed 4 bases and J shed 6 bases, with 15 bases lying between them. The germline V gene has CDR1 SNHLY and CDR2 FYNNEI. CDR3 length: 14 amino acids. The DNA of the CDR3 is TGTGCCAGCAGTGCGTGCAGGGGTCGGTCTGAAGCTTTCTTT. Protein: CASSACRGRSEAFF.

V gene TRBV11-3 combines with J gene TRBJ2-1; no clear D gene. Germline CDR1 SGHNT, CDR2 YENEEA. This CDR3 is 13 amino acids long. Trimming took off 2 bases at V and 5 bases at J, with 7 bases between the two ends. The CDR3 here is CASSLSQNNEQFF. CDR3 coding DNA: TGTGCCAGCAGCTTATCCCAAAACAATGAGCAGTTCTTC.

This chain links TRBV24-1 with TRBJ2-1; D assignment may be TRBD1 or TRBD2 (7 bases each). There are 17 residues in the CDR3. Per germline, CDR1 KGHDR and CDR2 SFDVKD. Trimming cost V 3 bases and J 7 bases, with 21 bases left between them. The chain's CDR3 is CATSDRGARQGKNEQFF. The CDR3 DNA reads as TGTGCCACCAGTGATCGGGGGGCGAGACAGGGCAAGAATGAGCAGTTCTTC.

Remarks on this clone: The CDR3 does not close with the conserved phenylalanine or tryptophan, likely indicating a read error. The DNA is left out, because the CDR3 cannot be placed on it with certainty; the CDR3 is given as TCRdb lists it. The rearrangement links TRBV9 to TRBJ2-4; the listed D gene, TRBD1, was not tested against the DNA. CDR1 is SGDLS and CDR2 is YYNGEE in the germline V gene. The CDR3 spans 8 residues, counting both ends. This CDR3 reads CASSAHGG.

This clone was detected a few times. The V call is TRBV15, the J call TRBJ2-1, with TRBD1 as a possible D gene (5 bases). CDR1 LNHNV and CDR2 YYDKDF come from the germline V gene (reference sequence). The CDR3 runs to 15 residues. The germline V and J ends were trimmed by 0 bases and 6 bases, with 12 bases remaining between them. CDR3: CATSRDAGLPNEQFF. The DNA of the CDR3 is TGTGCCACCAGCAGAGATGCAGGGCTCCCCAATGAGCAGTTCTTC.

This clone was recorded a few times. The chain combines TRBV28 with TRBJ1-2; D unresolved. Germline CDR1 is MDHEN and CDR2 is SYDVKM. CDR3 length: 11 amino acids. Trimming removed 6 bases at V and 14 bases at J, with 16 bases between. This CDR3 reads CASSLTRARTF. The DNA for the CDR3 is TGTGCCAGCAGCCTCACGAGGGCGAGGACCTTC.

This clone was counted only a few times. One junction end disagrees with the germline gene, perhaps due to a read error. Other DNA variants within this sample encode the same CDR3. The V gene is TRBV20-1, the J gene TRBJ2-3; 9 nucleotides match TRBD2. The CDR3 runs to 14 residues. From germline, CDR1 is DFQATT and CDR2 SNEGSKA (reference sequence). The CDR3 here is CSAHDGTSTDTQYF. The CDR3 nucleotides are TGTAGTGCGCACGACGGGACTAGCACAGATACTCAGTATTTT.

Concerning this clone: At one end the junction does not follow the germline gene, possibly because of a read error. V is TRBV7-6 and J is TRBJ2-2, with TRBD2 matching over 7 bases. The CDR3 totals 20 residues. Germline CDR1 reads SGHVS; CDR2 reads FNYEAQ. CDR3 nucleotides: TGTGCCAGCAGCCCTACGGGACTATCGGAATCAAATTCCAACACCGGGGGGCTGTTTTTT. It yields the protein CASSPTGLSESNSNTGGLFF.

This rearrangement joins TRBV4-2 to TRBJ2-3; D remains ambiguous. Germline V CDR1 and CDR2: LGHNA, YNFKEQ. Between the trimmed V and J ends, which lost 6 bases and 4 bases, there was a span of 20 bases. This CDR3 contains 16 residues. The CDR3 DNA reads as TGTGCCAGCAGTAGATCTCTCCGTGGTAGTTCAGATACGCAGTATTTT. Residues: CASSRSLRGSSDTQYF.

In its sample, this clone was seen a few times. This chain uses TRBV4-2 with TRBJ1-2, with TRBD1 matching 8 bases. Germline trimming cut 4 bases from V and 1 base from J; bases unmatched to any gene: 23. CDR1 and CDR2 (germline): LGHNA, YNFKEQ. The CDR3 loop spans 21 amino acids. The CDR3 coding sequence is TGTGCCAGCAGCCCCCTACCGGGACAGGCGACCCATAGCTATAGTAACTATGGCTACACCTTC. Encoded protein: CASSPLPGQATHSYSNYGYTF.

This clone was observed at least ten times. This sequence joins TRBV2 and TRBJ1-1; 7 positions match TRBD1. Germline V gene sequence: CDR1 SNHLY, CDR2 FYNNEI. The CDR3 runs 15 residues. J lost 0 bases, V lost 7 bases, and 8 bases had no gene match. CDR3 residues: CASMRLDRVNTEAFF. CDR3 bases: TGTGCCAGCATGAGGCTCGACAGGGTGAACACTGAAGCTTTCTTT.

This clone was observed many times. A much larger clone differs from this one at a single base, so this may be a read error. The chain recombines TRBV19 with TRBJ2-6, with D tentatively TRBD1 (5 bases). The CDR3 spans 15 residues. Germline V gene sequence: CDR1 LNHDA, CDR2 SQIVND (reference sequence). CDR3 DNA sequence: TGTGCCAGTAGTATAAGGGGCTCTGGGGCCAACGCCCTGACTTTC. It is translated as CASSIRGSGANALTF.

CDR3 sequence reads: CATSDLTTDTQYF. Written as DNA, the CDR3 is TGTGCCACCAGTGATCTGACCACAGATACGCAGTATTTT. J is TRBJ2-3 and V is TRBV24-1; D unresolved. V was trimmed by 3 bases and J by 2 bases, leaving 5 bases between them. The germline V gene encodes CDR1 KGHDR and CDR2 SFDVKD. This CDR3 spans 13 amino acids.

By share of the sample, this clone is medium-sized. The rearrangement links TRBV27 to TRBJ2-7; maybe TRBD2 (7 bases). The CDR3 spans 14 residues. Germline CDR1 MNHEY, CDR2 SMNVEV (reference sequence). Trimming shortened V by 3 bases and J by 3 bases, and 12 bases separated the two germline ends. The CDR3 is CASSLGGAYYEQYF. The CDR3 DNA sequence: TGTGCCAGCAGTTTGGGGGGGGCCTACTACGAGCAGTACTTC.

This chain links TRBV11-1 with TRBJ1-1; TRBD1 is a possible D gene (5 bases). V lost 0 bases to trimming and J lost 1 base, with 15 bases between them. The CDR3 consists of 17 residues. CDR1 and CDR2 from the germline V gene are SGHAT and FQDESV (reference sequence). In nucleotides, the CDR3 is TGTGCCAGCAGCTTAGCCAGGAGTCGCAGGGAGAACACTGAAGCTTTCTTT. It yields the protein CASSLARSRRENTEAFF.

The chain carries TRBV20-1 and TRBJ1-2; tentative D call: TRBD1 (6 bases). This CDR3 is 16 amino acids long. Trimming left V 6 bases short and J 2 bases short, with 22 bases between. CDR1 and CDR2 from the germline V gene are DFQATT and SNEGSKA (reference sequence). The CDR3 region is CSAVLPRQELNYGYTF. CDR3 in DNA: TGCAGTGCCGTACTACCCCGACAGGAGTTAAACTATGGCTACACCTTC.

This clone showed up just a few times. The CDR3 bases are TGTGCCAGCAGCCCTTCTCTGACAGGGTACGGCTACACCTTC. Translating gives CASSPSLTGYGYTF. The chain recombines TRBV16 with TRBJ1-2; 7 nucleotides line up with TRBD1. The V gene's germline CDR1 is KGHSY and CDR2 FQNENV. Unmatched junction bases numbered 10, after V lost 4 bases and J lost 8 bases. This CDR3 region has 14 residues.

This clone showed up many times. The chain carries TRBV11-1 and TRBJ1-6; 7 nucleotides match TRBD1. The CDR3 totals 16 residues. CDR1 SGHAT and CDR2 FQDESV come from the germline V gene (reference sequence). V dropped 3 bases and J dropped 7; count of bases not matched to a gene: 9. CDR3: CASSFEGAIKNSPLHF. CDR3 DNA: TGTGCCAGCAGCTTCGAGGGGGCTATTAAGAATTCACCCCTCCACTTT.

This clone rates as large (0.1 to 1%). The chain couples TRBV12-3 or TRBV12-4 to TRBJ1-2; D is possibly TRBD1 (6 bases). The germline V and J ends were trimmed by 5 bases and 1 base, with 8 bases remaining between them. The CDR3 extends over 13 amino acids. The CDR3 DNA reads as TGTGCCAGCAGTCGGACAGTTAACTATGGCTACACCTTC. This gives the protein CASSRTVNYGYTF.